Listed below are T cell receptor beta chains from one sample, sequenced in a study of cytomegalovirus exposure and HLA in healthy donors. Sequencing used immunoSEQ multiplex PCR; TCRdb keeps in-frame clones, though not all of them. This table has about 120,000 clones, around 80% appearing once. Sequencing used PBMCs. Source of these receptors: a man aged 45 to 65 in good health and CMV-seronegative. The CDR3 runs from the conserved cysteine through the conserved F or W. The order of the fields is J gene, V gene, CDR3 protein.

TRBJ2-2 | TRBV2 | CATHPGGWNTGELFF
TRBJ2-2 | TRBV11-3 | CASSLEHRPTGELFF
TRBJ1-3 | TRBV6-5 | CASSTGTANTIYF
TRBJ2-1 | TRBV6-5 | CASSYQGLADNEQFF
TRBJ2-7 | TRBV11-3 | CASSPGQGYEQYF
TRBJ2-1 | TRBV25-1 | CASSRQGHSYNEQFF
TRBJ2-7 | TRBV6-1 | CASSSGSGYEQYF
TRBJ1-2 | TRBV2 | CASREYPRVGNRGYTF
TRBJ1-5 | TRBV19 | CASRRGGRSNQPQHF
TRBJ1-6 | TRBV27 | CASSPPGTGPNSPLHF
TRBJ2-1 | TRBV30 | CAWSTGTGWDHEQFF
TRBJ1-1 | TRBV19 | CASSGRNTEAFF
TRBJ1-5 | TRBV10-3 | CAISDNGQSPDQPQHF
TRBJ1-5 | TRBV5-4 | CASSLNGPNQPQHF
TRBJ2-6 | TRBV19 | CASSIARDSGANVLTF
TRBJ2-5 | TRBV21-1 | CASSILAGKETQYF
TRBJ1-1 | TRBV19 | CASSIGLLANTEAFF
TRBJ1-5 | TRBV6-5 | CASSREYSNQPQHF
TRBJ2-7 | TRBV29-1 | CSVGYSSYEQYF
TRBJ1-1 | TRBV6-1 | CASSEGGGTGRAFF
TRBJ1-1 | TRBV5-1 | CASNEDLNTEAFF
TRBJ1-1 | TRBV14 | CASSQLGLRRRTEAFF
TRBJ2-7 | TRBV7-9 | CASSLADRRVGGRSYEQYF
TRBJ2-7 | TRBV2 | CASLDRGIGYEQYF
TRBJ2-6 | TRBV19 | CASTSGGANVLTF
TRBJ1-1 | TRBV9 | CASSPRGDRDADTEAFF
TRBJ1-6 | TRBV11-3 | CASSLDRESPLHF
TRBJ2-5 | TRBV18 | CASSPPGRFETQYF
TRBJ2-1 | TRBV6-1 | CASSEGGGYYNEQFF
TRBJ2-2 | TRBV4-2 | CASSQTGAGELFF
TRBJ2-5 | TRBV5-1 | CASSLVGDNQETQYF
TRBJ1-5 | TRBV7-2 | CASSLVGDISNQPQHF
TRBJ2-3 | TRBV4-2 | CASSQDRWDTQYF
TRBJ1-4 | TRBV4-1 | CASSQDWGQTNEKLFF
TRBJ2-5 | TRBV7-6 | CASSPGTSGLQETQYF
TRBJ2-7 | TRBV6-5 | CASSGGGHGYEQYF
TRBJ2-2 | TRBV25-1 | CASSDPRTGITGELFF
TRBJ1-1 | TRBV6-6 | CASSYGGSPEAFF
TRBJ2-4 | TRBV27 | CASSRRATGGDIQYF
TRBJ2-2 | TRBV30 | CAWSVKGDMPGELFF
TRBJ1-3 | TRBV11-2 | CASSFGEFAGNTIYF
TRBJ1-2 | TRBV19 | CASSPDRGPHGGYTF
TRBJ2-7 | TRBV10-3 | CASTGDGYEQYF
TRBJ1-6 | TRBV5-5 | CASSLTGASYNSPLHF
TRBJ1-4 | TRBV6-6 | CASSYPGGSNEKLFF
TRBJ2-3 | TRBV5-4 | CASSFGSGSTDTQYF
TRBJ2-7 | TRBV25-1 | CASSDPSREQYF
- | TRBV6-6 | CASRTGGHEQYF
TRBJ2-7 | TRBV21-1 | CASSKSGEEYSYEQYF
TRBJ2-1 | TRBV7-3 | CASSLTGTLATYNEQFF
TRBJ2-3 | TRBV4-2 | CASSQGSSEDTQYF
TRBJ1-1 | TRBV6-5 | CASKEQGVNTEAFF
TRBJ1-2 | TRBV27 | CASRTGAEGYTF
TRBJ1-3 | TRBV9 | CASSVGDIGNTIYF